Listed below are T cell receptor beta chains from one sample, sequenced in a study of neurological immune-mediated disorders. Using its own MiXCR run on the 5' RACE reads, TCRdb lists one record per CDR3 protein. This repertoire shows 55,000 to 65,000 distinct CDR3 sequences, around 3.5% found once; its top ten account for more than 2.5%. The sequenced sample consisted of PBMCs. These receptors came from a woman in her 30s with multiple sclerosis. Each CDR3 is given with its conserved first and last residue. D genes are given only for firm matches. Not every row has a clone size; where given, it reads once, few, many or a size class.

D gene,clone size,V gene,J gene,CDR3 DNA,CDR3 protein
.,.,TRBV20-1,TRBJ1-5,TGCAGTGCTAGACAGGGGATGAAGCCCCAGAATTTT,CSARQGMKPQNF
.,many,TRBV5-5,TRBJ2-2,TGTGCCAGCAGCTTGTGGGGGGGCGGTGGAACCACCGGGGAGCTGTTTTTT,CASSLWGGGGTTGELFF
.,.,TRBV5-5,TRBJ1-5,TGTGCCAGCAGCCCCTACCCAGGGAGTCAGGATCAGCCCCAGAATTTT,CASSPYPGSQDQPQNF
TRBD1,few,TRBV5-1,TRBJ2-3,TGCGCCAGCAGCCAGACAGGGGATACAGATACGCAGTATTTT,CASSQTGDTDTQYF
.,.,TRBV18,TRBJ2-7,TGTGCCAGCTCACCACCGAGAATGTACGAGCAGTACTTC,CASSPPRMYEQYF
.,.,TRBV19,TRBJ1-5,TGTGCCAGTAAAGGCGGGGCAAATTATCAGCCCCAGAATTTT,CASKGGANYQPQNF
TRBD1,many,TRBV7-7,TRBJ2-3,TGTGCCAGCAGCACTGGACAGGTCACAGATACGCAGTATTTT,CASSTGQVTDTQYF
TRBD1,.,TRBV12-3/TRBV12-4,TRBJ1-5,TGTGCCAGCAGTTTTTCGGGACAGCCCCAGAATTTT,CASSFSGQPQNF
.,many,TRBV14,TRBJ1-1,TGTGCCAGCAGCCTTGAAAAGTGGGGTGAAGCTTTCTTT,CASSLEKWGEAFF
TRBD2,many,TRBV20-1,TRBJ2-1,TGCAGTGCTAGGGGACTAGCGGGTAATGAGCAGTTCTTC,CSARGLAGNEQFF
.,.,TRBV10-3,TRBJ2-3,TGTGCCATCAGTGATGGTGGGGCAGATACGCAGTATTTT,CAISDGGADTQYF
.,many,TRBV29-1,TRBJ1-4,TGCAGCGTCATACAGGCGAATTATGAAAAACTGTTTTTT,CSVIQANYEKLFF
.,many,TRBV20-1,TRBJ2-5,TGCAGTGCTACCCCCTGGCCGGGGAGCAGTCAAGAGACCCAGTACTTC,CSATPWPGSSQETQYF
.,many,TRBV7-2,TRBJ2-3,TGTGCCAGCAGCTTAGTGGGGACATCTTACACAGATACGCAGTATTTT,CASSLVGTSYTDTQYF
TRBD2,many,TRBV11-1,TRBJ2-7,TGTGCCAGCAGCTCCCCCCTTAGCGGGGCCGATCTATATTCCTACGAGCAGTACTTC,CASSSPLSGADLYSYEQYF
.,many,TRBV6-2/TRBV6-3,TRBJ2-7,TGTGCCAGCAGATCTCGTTTGCGGGAGCAGTACTTC,CASRSRLREQYF
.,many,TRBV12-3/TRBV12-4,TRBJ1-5,TGTGCCAGCAGTTTTGTCGGTCAGCCCCAGCATTTT,CASSFVGQPQHF
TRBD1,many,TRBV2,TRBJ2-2,TGTGCCAGCTTCGCCAGGGGGACCGGGGAGCTGTTTTTT,CASFARGTGELFF
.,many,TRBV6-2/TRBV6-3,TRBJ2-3,TGTGCCAGCACCGATCGGGACTTGCGCACAGATACGCAGTATTTT,CASTDRDLRTDTQYF
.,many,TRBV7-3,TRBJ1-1,TGTGCCAGCAGCTCCCTGGGGGTGGGCACTGAAGCTTTCTTT,CASSSLGVGTEAFF
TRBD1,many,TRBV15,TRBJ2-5,TGTGCCACCAGCAAACAACTGGACAGGGTAGAGACCCAGTACTTC,CATSKQLDRVETQYF
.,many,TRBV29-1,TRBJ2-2,TGCAGCGTTTCTACTGGGGGGACGGGGGAGCTGTTTTTT,CSVSTGGTGELFF
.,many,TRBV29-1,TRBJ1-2,TGCAGCGTGCGGACACCCGGGGTCTATGGCTACACCTTC,CSVRTPGVYGYTF
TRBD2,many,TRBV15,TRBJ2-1,TGTGCCACCAGCAGAGGACTAGCGGGAGCTTTAGAGCAGTTCTTC,CATSRGLAGALEQFF
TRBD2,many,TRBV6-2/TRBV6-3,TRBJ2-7,TGTGCCAGCAGTTGGGCGGGAGGGCGCGAGCAGTACTTC,CASSWAGGREQYF
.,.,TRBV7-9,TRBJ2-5,TGTGCCAGCTCTGTTGGGGTCCAAGAGACCCAGTACTTC,CASSVGVQETQYF
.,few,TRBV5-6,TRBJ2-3,TGTGCCAGCAGCTTGAGGACTACTCCAATGGATACGCAGTATTTT,CASSLRTTPMDTQYF
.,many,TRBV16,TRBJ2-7,TGTGCCAGCAGCCAAAACGTGGGGCACCAAAAGCACGGGACCTACGAGCAGTACTTC,CASSQNVGHQKHGTYEQYF
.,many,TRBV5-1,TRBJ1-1,TGCGCCAGCAGCTCCCTGGGACCGGAGACTGAAGCTTTCTTT,CASSSLGPETEAFF
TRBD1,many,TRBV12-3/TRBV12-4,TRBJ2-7,TGTGCCAGCAGTGGTCGACAGGGACCACACGAGCAGTACTTC,CASSGRQGPHEQYF
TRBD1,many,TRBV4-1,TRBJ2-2,TGCGCCAGCAGCCTCGTTCAGGGGGCGCAGGTTGCCGGGGAGCTGTTTTTT,CASSLVQGAQVAGELFF
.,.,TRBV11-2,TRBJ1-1,TGTGCCAACAGCTTAGCTACAGCGAACACTGAAGCTTTCTTT,CANSLATANTEAFF
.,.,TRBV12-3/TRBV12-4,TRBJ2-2,TGTGCCAGCAGTTTAACGGGGACCGGGGAGCTGTTTTTT,CASSLTGTGELFF
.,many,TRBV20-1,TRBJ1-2,TGCAGTGCTCGGACAGCTCTATACCCTGGCTACACCTTC,CSARTALYPGYTF
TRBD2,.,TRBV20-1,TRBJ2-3,TGCAGTGCTAGAGGGGGACTAAGCACAGATACGCAGTATTTT,CSARGGLSTDTQYF
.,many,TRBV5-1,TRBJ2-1,TGCGCCAGCACCCGGACGGATAACTACAATGAGCAGTTCTTC,CASTRTDNYNEQFF
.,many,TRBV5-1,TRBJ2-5,TGCGCCAGCAGCCGTGGGGGCCAGGAGACCCAGTACTTC,CASSRGGQETQYF
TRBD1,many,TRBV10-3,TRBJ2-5,TGTGCCATCAGTGGGACAGGGGGCCGAAGAGAGACCCAGTACTTC,CAISGTGGRRETQYF
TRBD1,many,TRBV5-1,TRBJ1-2,TGCGCCAGCAGCTCAATCCCGGGACAGGGTTCCGGCTACACCTTC,CASSSIPGQGSGYTF
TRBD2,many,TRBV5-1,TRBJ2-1,TGCGCCAGCAGCTGGGGGCTAGCGGGTCGGAGTGAGCAGTTCTTC,CASSWGLAGRSEQFF
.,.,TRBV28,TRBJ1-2,TGTGCCAGCAGTTTTGTTAGCTATGGCAACACCTTC,CASSFVSYGNTF
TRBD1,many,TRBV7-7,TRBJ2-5,TGTGCTAGCAGCTTGTGGGACAGGGCGGGTGAGACCCAGTACTTC,CASSLWDRAGETQYF
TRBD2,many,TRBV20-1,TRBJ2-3,TGCAGTGCTAGAGATCCTGGGGCGTTAGCGGGAGGGCCCGATACGCAGTATTTT,CSARDPGALAGGPDTQYF
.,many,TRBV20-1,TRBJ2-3,TGCAGTGCTTGGGCCCTAACGCCAACAGGCGGGGCAGATACGCAGTATTTT,CSAWALTPTGGADTQYF
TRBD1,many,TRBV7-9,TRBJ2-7,TGTGCCATCCAGACAGGGGCCTACGAGCAGTACTTC,CAIQTGAYEQYF
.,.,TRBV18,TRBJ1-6,TGTGCCAGCTCACCTACGGATTCCTATAATTCACCCCTCCACTTT,CASSPTDSYNSPLHF
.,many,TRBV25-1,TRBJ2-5,TGTGCCAGCAGTGAATCTGTGGGTTGGGAGACCCAGTACTTC,CASSESVGWETQYF
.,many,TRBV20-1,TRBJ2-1,TGCAGTGCTAGGGGCCCTAGCATCAATGAGCAGTTCTTC,CSARGPSINEQFF
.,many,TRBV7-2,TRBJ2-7,TGTGCCAGCAGCTTTTTTACGTACTACGAGCAGTACTTC,CASSFFTYYEQYF
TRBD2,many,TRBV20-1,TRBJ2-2,TGCAGTGCTCCCCGGACTATTAGCGGGAGGTTACACGGGGAGCTGTTTTTT,CSAPRTISGRLHGELFF
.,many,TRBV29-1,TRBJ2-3,TGCAGCGTTGGGGCGGCTAGCACAGATACGCAGTATTTT,CSVGAASTDTQYF
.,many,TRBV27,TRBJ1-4,TGTGCCAGCAGTTCTCAGACTAGGCGTGAAAAACTGTTTTTT,CASSSQTRREKLFF
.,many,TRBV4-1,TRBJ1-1,TGCGCCAGCAGCATCCCGGGGGCTATCGGGACTGAAGCTTTCTTT,CASSIPGAIGTEAFF
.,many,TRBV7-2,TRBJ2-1,TGTGCCAGCAGTTGGACGCGGGATTGGTATGAGCAGTTCTTC,CASSWTRDWYEQFF